This T cell receptor (beta chain) was recorded in a study of blood T cell repertoires in COVID-19. Study in general: Specimens from acute and convalescent COVID-19 originated in the United States, Italy and Spain.

Study processing details: It was from reference gene primer amplification that nucleated cell counts were estimated. Sequencing used immunoSEQ multiplex PCR; TCRdb keeps in-frame clones, though not all of them. Clone size and V and J calls were adopted from that table, with D and trimming inferred from the DNA. The sample holds 52,000 or so clones, 90% seen once. By share of the sample, this clone is medium-sized. The CDR3 is made up of 14 amino acids. J was trimmed by 3 bases and V by 3 bases; bases with no gene match: 0. CDR1 MRHNA and CDR2 SNTAGT come from the germline V gene. The rearrangement joins TRBV6-4 to TRBJ2-1; 9 bases are a match to TRBD2. This receptor was taken from a woman at least 80 years old with acute or convalescent COVID-19. The sample consisted of peripheral blood. CDR3 sequence reads: CASSELAGYNEQFF. The CDR3 DNA reads as TGTGCCAGCAGTGAACTAGCGGGCTACAATGAGCAGTTCTTC.